These T cell receptor beta chains were read from a single sample in a study of memory CD4+ T cells and cytomegalovirus serostatus. Sequenced by immunoSEQ multiplex PCR; TCRdb stores in-frame clones only, minus some. The sample contains tens of thousands of clones, 82% of which appear only once. Material for sequencing was memory CD4+ T cells from blood. Receptor source: an adult in good health and CMV-seronegative. Some clones in this sample may be carry-over from other donors' samples. The CDR3 runs from the conserved cysteine through the conserved F or W. The order of the fields is J gene, D gene, V gene, clone size, CDR3 protein, CDR3 DNA. A D gene is named only where the DNA matches it firmly. Clone size, where shown, is once, few, many, or a class for clones that have expanded.

TRBJ2-3 TRBD2 TRBV29-1 NA CSVLGRASTDTQYF TGCAGCGTTCTGGGGAGGGCCAGCACAGATACGCAGTATTTT
TRBJ2-1 NA TRBV5-4 NA CASSLDPRGEQFF TGTGCCAGCAGCTTGGACCCGAGGGGGGAGCAGTTCTTC
TRBJ1-5 NA TRBV30 NA CAWSVGYQAEPQHF TGTGCCTGGAGTGTAGGTTACCAGGCTGAGCCCCAGCATTTT
TRBJ2-7 TRBD2 TRBV5-1 NA CASRPTAAGTSLTYEQYF TGCGCCAGCAGACCAACCGCCGCCGGGACTAGCTTAACCTACGAGCAGTACTTC
TRBJ2-3 TRBD2 TRBV4-1 NA CASSREEVDTQYF TGCGCCAGCTCGCGGGAGGAGGTAGATACGCAGTATTTT
TRBJ1-5 NA TRBV30 NA CAWRRDSNQPQHF TGTGCCTGGAGGCGGGACAGCAATCAGCCCCAGCATTTT
TRBJ1-4 NA TRBV27 NA CASSFRVGEKLFF TGTGCCAGCAGTTTCAGGGTCGGAGAAAAACTGTTTTTT
TRBJ2-3 TRBD1 TRBV30 NA CACSQGVAGTDTQYF TGTGCCTGCTCACAGGGGGTGGCCGGCACAGATACGCAGTATTTT
TRBJ2-7 NA TRBV27 once CASSPRLGNYEQYF TGTGCCAGCAGTCCAAGACTCGGAAACTACGAGCAGTACTTC
TRBJ2-7 NA TRBV7-3 NA CASRETRDGDYEQYF TGTGCCAGCAGAGAGACTAGGGACGGAGACTACGAGCAGTACTTC
TRBJ2-5 TRBD1 TRBV7-9 NA CASSLGQGTGETQYF TGTGCCAGCAGCTTAGGACAGGGGACGGGGGAGACCCAGTACTTC
TRBJ2-5 NA TRBV4-2 NA CASSPRLGDYQETQYF TGTGCCAGCAGCCCGCGACTAGGAGACTACCAAGAGACCCAGTACTTC
TRBJ2-7 NA TRBV9 NA CASSVEVEQYF TGTGCCAGCAGCGTAGAGGTCGAGCAGTACTTC
TRBJ2-1 NA TRBV4-1 NA CASSPWGTARLDNSEQFF TGCGCCAGCAGCCCCTGGGGCACCGCTAGATTAGACAACAGTGAGCAGTTCTTC
TRBJ2-7 TRBD2 TRBV5-8 NA CASSPGRVEAYEQYF TGTGCCAGCAGCCCCGGGAGGGTTGAGGCCTACGAGCAGTACTTC
TRBJ1-5 NA TRBV30 NA CAWSAGYDQPQHF TGTGCCTGGAGTGCGGGGTACGATCAGCCCCAGCATTTT
TRBJ1-3 NA TRBV5-6 few CASSSYGMENTIYF TGTGCCAGCAGCTCCTACGGAATGGAAAACACCATATATTTT
TRBJ2-7 TRBD2 TRBV6-1 NA CASSEASSGSDEQYF TGTGCCAGCAGTGAAGCATCTAGCGGGAGTGACGAGCAGTACTTC
TRBJ2-3 NA TRBV19 once CASSIALTDTQYF TGTGCCAGTAGTATAGCCCTGACAGATACGCAGTATTTT
TRBJ1-1 NA TRBV5-4 NA CASSGRGGTEAFF TGTGCCAGCAGCGGTAGGGGGGGCACTGAAGCTTTCTTT
TRBJ2-3 TRBD2 TRBV28 NA CASSQQAGVRTDTQYF TGTGCCAGCAGCCAACAGGCGGGGGTACGCACAGATACGCAGTATTTT
TRBJ1-2 TRBD1 TRBV4-3 NA CASSQTDRVQGYTF TGCGCCAGCAGCCAGACCGACAGGGTCCAAGGCTACACCTTC
TRBJ2-7 TRBD1 TRBV7-9 NA CASSGTGPWDF TGTGCCAGCTCCGGGACAGGCCCTTGGGACTTC
TRBJ2-1 NA TRBV30 NA CAWSVDSNNEQFF TGTGCCTGGAGTGTAGACAGCAACAATGAGCAGTTCTTC
TRBJ2-7 TRBD1 TRBV7-9 NA CASSFYGQGGGKVYF TGTGCCAGCAGCTTCTATGGACAGGGGGGCGGAAAAGTGTACTTC
TRBJ2-2 TRBD2 TRBV7-2 NA CASTFRGSGKAGELFF TGTGCCAGCACCTTTAGAGGAAGCGGGAAGGCCGGGGAGCTGTTTTTT
TRBJ2-7 TRBD1 TRBV5-1 NA CASSLDRGKQYF TGCGCCAGCAGCTTGGACAGGGGGAAGCAGTACTTC
TRBJ2-1 NA TRBV7-9 NA CASSSQDNEQFF TGTGCCAGCAGCTCTCAAGACAATGAGCAGTTCTTC
TRBJ1-2 NA TRBV6-5 NA CASTPRRTTNYGYTF TGTGCCAGCACCCCTCGTCGGACAACTAACTATGGCTACACCTTC
TRBJ1-2 TRBD1 TRBV7-9 NA CASSFRGRDDGYTF TGTGCCAGCAGCTTCAGGGGGCGCGACGATGGCTACACCTTC
TRBJ2-7 TRBD2 TRBV2 NA CASREGLGNHEQYF TGTGCCAGCAGGGAGGGACTAGGTAATCACGAGCAGTACTTC
TRBJ2-7 NA TRBV5-1 NA CASSLDGHSYEQYF TGCGCCAGCAGCTTGGACGGACACTCCTACGAGCAGTACTTC
TRBJ2-3 TRBD2 TRBV10-3 NA CAISETSGYSDTQYF TGTGCCATCAGTGAAACTAGCGGGTATTCAGATACGCAGTATTTT
TRBJ2-7 TRBD2 TRBV11-2 NA CASSLTAGTSTYEQYF TGTGCCAGCAGCTTAACCGCCGGGACTAGCACCTACGAGCAGTACTTC
TRBJ2-1 TRBD2 TRBV25-1 NA CASSHPDNSGRAYNEQFF TGTGCCAGCAGTCACCCAGACAATAGCGGGAGGGCTTACAATGAGCAGTTCTTC
TRBJ2-3 NA TRBV29-1 NA CSVALDDTQYF TGCAGCGTGGCCTTGGATGATACGCAGTATTTT
TRBJ2-1 NA TRBV7-3 NA CASSLGREQFF TGTGCCAGCAGCTTAGGGAGGGAGCAGTTCTTC
TRBJ1-2 NA TRBV28 NA CASSLGGPPYGYTF TGTGCCAGCAGTTTGGGAGGGCCTCCCTATGGCTACACCTTC
TRBJ2-4 TRBD2 TRBV5-1 few CASSLEGAGGSLAKNIQYF TGCGCCAGCAGCTTGGAAGGAGCGGGAGGTTCTTTAGCCAAAAACATTCAGTACTTC
TRBJ1-1 NA TRBV2 NA CASSEFDLPKTITEAFF TGTGCCAGCAGTGAATTCGATTTGCCAAAAACCATCACTGAAGCTTTCTTT
TRBJ2-1 NA TRBV28 NA CASSKRNLGGGSHEQFF TGTGCCAGCAGCAAAAGGAACTTGGGGGGGGGCAGTCATGAGCAGTTCTTC
TRBJ1-1 TRBD1 TRBV4-2 once CASSHYVSGTGNEAFF TGTGCCAGCAGCCACTATGTTTCGGGGACAGGGAATGAAGCTTTCTTT
TRBJ1-5 NA TRBV30 NA CAWSKRGGSQPQHF TGTGCCTGGAGTAAAAGGGGGGGAAGTCAGCCCCAGCATTTT
TRBJ1-1 NA TRBV6-1 NA CASLTGYTEAFF TGTGCCAGCCTGACAGGATACACTGAAGCTTTCTTT
TRBJ1-2 NA TRBV5-1 NA CASSLARDNHGYTF TGCGCCAGCAGCTTGGCACGGGACAACCATGGCTACACCTTC
TRBJ1-5 TRBD1 TRBV30 NA CAWSPGTASQPQHF TGTGCCTGGAGCCCTGGGACAGCGAGTCAGCCCCAGCATTTT
TRBJ2-7 NA TRBV25-1 NA CASRKPETYEQYF TGTGCCAGCAGAAAGCCAGAAACCTACGAGCAGTACTTC
TRBJ2-7 NA TRBV5-1 NA CASSLFSGPSSYEQYF TGCGCCAGCAGCTTGTTTTCCGGGCCGAGCTCCTACGAGCAGTACTTC
TRBJ2-5 TRBD1 TRBV5-1 NA CASSFEGTGHETQYF TGCGCCAGCAGCTTTGAAGGGACAGGGCACGAGACCCAGTACTTC
TRBJ1-5 TRBD1 TRBV19 NA CASSRGQGGNQPQHF TGTGCCAGTAGTAGAGGACAGGGAGGGAATCAGCCCCAGCATTTT
TRBJ2-1 TRBD1 TRBV6-1 NA CASNRGFNEQFF TGTGCCAGCAACAGGGGCTTCAATGAGCAGTTCTTC
TRBJ2-1 NA TRBV2 NA CASSPEWWAPNEQFF TGTGCCAGCAGTCCCGAATGGTGGGCACCGAATGAGCAGTTCTTC
TRBJ2-5 TRBD2 TRBV2 NA CASRKTSGSSTETQYF TGTGCCAGCAGGAAGACTAGCGGGAGCTCCACAGAGACCCAGTACTTC
TRBJ2-1 NA TRBV7-3 NA CASSLGTGPNEQFF TGTGCCAGCAGCTTAGGGACGGGACCTAATGAGCAGTTCTTC
TRBJ1-2 NA TRBV2 once CASSERERKGYTF TGTGCCAGCAGTGAAAGGGAAAGGAAAGGCTACACCTTC